Below are 5 T cell receptor beta chains sequenced from a single sample in a study of shared clonotypes between healthy human individuals. Sequencing used immunoSEQ multiplex PCR; TCRdb keeps in-frame clones, though not all of them. The repertoire consists of a few million clones, with more than 90% occurring once and the leading ten covering 0.1% to 0.15%. Sequencing used naive CD4+ T cells sorted from blood. Stated subset: CD45RA+ positively selected. These receptors were collected from a man aged 18-30 years in good health.

The rearrangement uses TRBV7-9 and TRBJ1-1; D gene uncertain. This CDR3 is built from 13 residues. Looked up from germline, CDR1 is SEHNR and CDR2 is FQNEAQ (reference sequence). Trimming removed 5 bases at V and 4 bases at J, with 11 bases between. Here the CDR3 DNA reads TGTGCCAGCAGCCAGGAGAGGGCCACTGAAGCTTTCTTT. It codes for CASSQERATEAFF.

The chain is built from TRBV7-2 and TRBJ1-4; TRBD1 aligns across 7 bases. Germline assignment: CDR1 SGHTA and CDR2 FQGNSA. This CDR3 has 16 residues. With V trimmed by 1 base and J by 4 bases, 6 bases remained unmatched. The CDR3 sequence is CASSLGIGTVNEKLFF. The CDR3 bases are TGTGCCAGCAGCTTAGGGATTGGGACAGTTAATGAAAAACTGTTTTTT.

In DNA form, the CDR3 reads TGTGCCAGCAGCCAAGGGGCGGGGCTGGCGTCACCCCTAGCGGGAGTCGACAATGAGCAGTTCTTC. This sequence encodes CASSQGAGLASPLAGVDNEQFF. The chain joins TRBV4-2 to TRBJ2-1; 10 nucleotides agree with TRBD2. Germline trimming cut 1 base from V and 5 bases from J; bases unmatched to any gene: 23. The germline V gene encodes CDR1 LGHNA and CDR2 YNFKEQ. The CDR3 is made up of 22 amino acids.

This clone was detected only once. The V gene is TRBV6-6, the J gene TRBJ2-7; 7 nucleotides agree with TRBD2. The trim removed 0 bases at V and 3 bases at J, leaving 8 bases unmatched. From germline, CDR1 is MNHNY and CDR2 SVGAGI (reference sequence). This CDR3 has 16 residues. Here the CDR3 reads CASSYSEAGSNYEQYF. The CDR3 DNA sequence: TGTGCCAGCAGTTACTCAGAAGCGGGATCTAACTACGAGCAGTACTTC.

This chain connects TRBV25-1 to TRBJ2-5; tentatively, D is TRBD2 (5 bases). Trimming removed 2 bases at V and 4 bases at J, with 14 bases between. The CDR3 consists of 15 residues. Looked up from germline, CDR1 is MGHDK and CDR2 is SYGVNS. For the CDR3, the DNA is TGTGCCAGCAGTGAAGGGAAGGGAGTGGGAGAGACCCAGTACTTC. Translation: CASSEGKGVGETQYF.